This paragraph covers one TCR beta chain sequence. Its antigen remains unidentified. The sample comes from a study of shared clonotypes between healthy human individuals. Study results and caveats: The study found lower generation probabilities in non-shared clonotypes than in those shared by all four donors. A handful of donors showed sharing of approximately 5% of naive CD4 clonotypes. How much donors shared clonotypes was expected to be affected by sequencing depth.

TCRdb's table, derived via immunoSEQ multiplex PCR, lists solely in-frame clones and lacks some. The sample holds some 240,000 clones; 65% to 70% are singletons and the top ten take approximately 10%. Sequences were obtained from memory CD4+ T cells sorted from blood. The subset denotes: CD45RA-negative fraction. This receptor was taken from a man younger than 45 in good health.

The CDR3 protein is CASSPISSYNEQFF. In DNA form, the CDR3 reads TGTGCCAGCTCACCGATTAGCTCCTACAATGAGCAGTTCTTC. This chain joins TRBV18 and TRBJ2-1, with no clear D. Trimming removed 3 bases from V and 0 bases from J, with 6 bases in between. Germline CDR1 KGHSH, CDR2 LQKENI. The CDR3 has 14 residues.